Below, 26 T cell receptor beta chains from the same sample are listed, as sequenced in a study of shared clonotypes between healthy human individuals. Sequencing was performed with immunoSEQ multiplex PCR; in TCRdb, only in-frame clones are kept and a portion is missing. The sample yields some 660,000 clones, around 73% seen once. Sample: memory CD4+ T cells sorted from blood. Subset specified: CD45RA-negative fraction. The origin of the receptors is a woman younger than 45 in good health.

The rearrangement links TRBV7-8 to TRBJ1-5, with D uncertain. Germline CDR1 and CDR2: SGHVS and FQNEAQ. This CDR3 is built from 14 residues. V was shortened by 5 bases and J by 0 bases, with 8 bases between the two germline ends. CDR3 nucleotide sequence: TGTGCCAGCAGCACGACGGATAGCAATCAGCCCCAGCATTTT. Translating gives CASSTTDSNQPQHF.

The chain carries TRBV5-4 and TRBJ2-5, with D perhaps TRBD2 (5 bases). The CDR3 covers 15 residues. Per the germline V gene, CDR1 is SGHNT and CDR2 is YYREEE (reference sequence). Between the trimmed V and J ends, which lost 0 bases and 2 bases, there was a span of 11 bases. CDR3 in DNA: TGTGCCAGCAGCTTGGACCCAGCGGCACAAGAGACCCAGTACTTC. Protein: CASSLDPAAQETQYF.

The chain carries TRBV15 and TRBJ2-7; 7 nucleotides line up with TRBD1. Per the germline V gene, CDR1 is LNHNV and CDR2 is YYDKDF (reference sequence). The CDR3 is 15 amino acids. Trimming at V came to 0 bases and at J to 7 bases, leaving 9 bases not matched to a gene. The CDR3, as DNA: TGTGCCACCAGCAGAGATTTGGGACAGTCGGAAGAGCAGTACTTC. It codes for CATSRDLGQSEEQYF.

The sample holds a few counts of this clone. The V and J genes are TRBV5-5 and TRBJ1-1, with 9 bases aligning to TRBD1. The CDR3 is 16 amino acids. Germline assignment: CDR1 SGHKS and CDR2 YYEKEE (reference sequence). V lost 1 base to trimming and J lost 3 bases; unmatched junction nucleotides: 7. CDR3 coding DNA: TGTGCCAGCAGCTTGTTTACTGGACAGGGGTACACTGAAGCTTTCTTT. Translating gives CASSLFTGQGYTEAFF. The full variable domain, its missing parts supplied by reference TRBV5-5 and TRBJ1-1, is DAGVTQSPTHLIKTRGQQVTLRCSPISGHKSVSWYQQVLGQGPQFIFQYYEKEERGRGNFPDRFSARQFPNYSSELNVNALLLGDSALYLCASSLFTGQGYTEAFFGQGTRLTVV.

The chain is built from TRBV25-1 and TRBJ1-5; unclear D gene. Germline V gene lookup returns CDR1 MGHDK and CDR2 SYGVNS. CDR3 size: 12 residues. Trimming pared 3 bases from V and 9 bases from J, leaving 9 bases between. The DNA for the CDR3 is TGTGCCAGCAGTGACTTTGAGGGGCCCCAGCATTTT. This codes for CASSDFEGPQHF.

The chain has TRBV30 and TRBJ2-4, with D possibly matching TRBD2 (5 bases). The CDR3 is made up of 14 amino acids. Trimming cost V 2 bases and J 0 bases, with 8 bases left between them. Germline V gene sequence: CDR1 GTSNPN, CDR2 SVGIG (reference sequence). The CDR3 DNA reads TGTGCCTGGAGTTTGAGCGGAGCCAAAAACATTCAGTACTTC. Protein: CAWSLSGAKNIQYF. Variable domain in full (rest from reference TRBV30 and TRBJ2-4): SQTIHQWPATLVQPVGSPLSLECTVEGTSNPNLYWYRQAAGRGLQLLFYSVGIGQISSEVPQNLSASRPQDRQFILSSKKLLLSDSGFYLCAWSLSGAKNIQYFGAGTRLSVL.

The chain combines TRBV28 with TRBJ1-3; 7 positions agree with TRBD1. V was clipped by 2 bases and J by 0 bases; unmatched bases: 7. CDR1 and CDR2 from the germline V gene are MDHEN and SYDVKM. The CDR3 has 17 residues. The CDR3 loop is CASSLGGTAYSGNTIYF. DNA of the CDR3: TGTGCCAGCAGTTTAGGGGGGACAGCGTACTCTGGAAACACCATATATTTT.

The chain recombines TRBV4-1 with TRBJ2-3; D unclear. V gave up 4 bases and J gave up 5 bases, with 13 bases separating them. Looked up from germline, CDR1 is MGHRA and CDR2 is YSYEKL. The CDR3 sequence is 14 residues long. The CDR3 reads CASSRRSQGDTQYF. CDR3 in DNA: TGCGCCAGCAGCCGACGGAGCCAAGGAGATACGCAGTATTTT.

The chain has TRBV5-5 and TRBJ2-3; D might be TRBD2 (6 bases). This CDR3 is 16 amino acids long. The germline V gene has CDR1 SGHKS and CDR2 YYEKEE (reference sequence). Between the trimmed V and J ends, which lost 1 base and 2 bases, there was a span of 14 bases. This CDR3 is CASSLMGLANTDTQYF. In DNA form, the CDR3 reads TGTGCCAGCAGCTTGATGGGACTGGCGAACACAGATACGCAGTATTTT.

The V and J genes are TRBV5-1 and TRBJ2-2, with D perhaps TRBD2 (5 bases). Germline V gene data show CDR1 as SGHRS and CDR2 as YFSETQ. The CDR3 is 15 residues long. The V and J ends lost 6 bases and 8 bases respectively, with 20 bases between them. The CDR3 sequence is CASIPNPGSKGELFF. The CDR3 DNA sequence: TGCGCCAGCATCCCAAATCCGGGATCGAAGGGGGAGCTGTTTTTT.

This clone was counted only a few times. Other DNA sequences in this specimen translate into the identical CDR3. CDR3: CASSLSAAHTEAFF. In DNA form, the CDR3 reads TGTGCCAGCAGTTTATCGGCGGCGCACACTGAAGCTTTCTTT. This chain links TRBV27 with TRBJ1-1; D not certain. Germline CDR1 MNHEY, CDR2 SMNVEV (reference sequence). This CDR3 has 14 amino acids. The V end lost 0 bases, the J end lost 3 bases, and 8 bases lay between the germline ends.

CDR3 sequence: CASSYGRGRSETQYF. The CDR3 DNA sequence: TGTGCCAGCAGTTACGGCAGGGGGCGATCAGAGACCCAGTACTTC. This sequence joins TRBV6-5 and TRBJ2-5; 8 bases are shared with TRBD1. The J segment lost 4 bases and the V segment lost 2 bases, leaving 6 bases of the junction unmatched. The CDR3 consists of 15 residues. Germline V CDR1 and CDR2: MNHEY, SVGAGI.

The count of this clone is one. The chain is built from TRBV5-1 and TRBJ1-3; TRBD1 aligns across 9 bases. V lost 3 bases and J lost 4; bases outside the gene matches: 8. Germline V gene sequence: CDR1 SGHRS, CDR2 YFSETQ. This CDR3 is 16 amino acids long. The DNA of the CDR3 is TGCGCCAGCAGCTGGGGGACAGGGACTACCGGAAACACCATATATTTT. Its translation: CASSWGTGTTGNTIYF.

In this sample, this clone turned up many times. The chain carries TRBV5-1 and TRBJ2-1, with 10 bases matching TRBD2. The germline gives CDR1 SGHRS, CDR2 YFSETQ. The CDR3 has 16 amino acids. V shed 1 base, J shed 1 base, and the junction held 2 bases outside the gene matches. The DNA of the CDR3 is TGCGCCAGCAGCTTGTCAGCGGGAGGGTCCTACAATGAGCAGTTCTTC. Residues: CASSLSAGGSYNEQFF.

The chain is built from TRBV29-1 and TRBJ2-6; D gene ambiguous. This CDR3 comprises 14 residues. Per germline, CDR1 SQVTM and CDR2 ANQGSEA. V gave up 5 bases and J gave up 1 base, with 9 bases separating them. CDR3 nucleotides: TGCAGCGTTTCGACGGATTCTGGGGCCAACGTCCTGACTTTC. Translating gives CSVSTDSGANVLTF.

Points on this clone: This CDR3 is also generated by other DNA sequences in the sample. The chain couples TRBV5-1 to TRBJ2-1; a possible D gene is TRBD2 (6 bases). The CDR3 totals 15 residues. In germline, CDR1 is SGHRS, CDR2 YFSETQ. Trimming shortened V by 3 bases and J by 0 bases, and 10 bases separated the two germline ends. The CDR3 sequence: CASSWDSLSYNEQFF. In DNA form, the CDR3 reads TGCGCCAGCAGCTGGGACTCCCTCTCCTACAATGAGCAGTTCTTC.

This clone occurred a few times. The same CDR3 is also encoded by other DNA sequences in this sample. This sequence joins TRBV28 and TRBJ2-1, with TRBD1 identical over 8 bases. CDR1 MDHEN and CDR2 SYDVKM come from the germline V gene. With 6 bases clipped from V and 0 bases from J, the junction kept 4 bases outside the gene matches. CDR3 length equals 15 residues. The CDR3 protein is CASRGDRGSYNEQFF. The CDR3 region has the DNA TGTGCCAGCAGGGGAGACAGGGGCTCCTACAATGAGCAGTTCTTC.

The gene calls are TRBV7-9 and TRBJ1-1; no definite D call. Trimming took 5 bases from V and 4 from J, leaving 11 bases between them. The CDR3 extends over 13 amino acids. Germline loops: CDR1 SEHNR, CDR2 FQNEAQ (reference sequence). CDR3 sequence (DNA): TGTGCCAGCAGCCCCGGGGTGGGCACTGAAGCTTTCTTT. As protein: CASSPGVGTEAFF.

The chain is built from TRBV5-4 and TRBJ2-5, with a possible D match to TRBD2 (6 bases). V lost 5 bases to trimming and J lost 0 bases, with 8 bases between them. The germline V gene encodes CDR1 SGHNT and CDR2 YYREEE (reference sequence). The CDR3 is 13 amino acids. The CDR3 region is CASREGHQETQYF. As DNA, the CDR3 is TGTGCCAGCAGGGAGGGACACCAAGAGACCCAGTACTTC.

This chain joins TRBV5-6 and TRBJ2-7; D not resolved. CDR3 length equals 13 residues. The V gene's germline CDR1 is SGHDT and CDR2 YYEEEE. V was shortened by 1 base and J by 2 bases, with 7 bases between the two germline ends. The CDR3 region is CASSLFDTYEQYF. The CDR3 DNA follows: TGTGCCAGCAGCTTGTTCGACACCTACGAGCAGTACTTC.

The chain combines TRBV12-5 with TRBJ1-1; no firm D call. V lost 0 bases and J 3 bases, leaving 11 bases between the germline ends. Germline CDR1 reads LGHNT; CDR2 reads FRNRAP. The CDR3 has 15 amino acids. The CDR3 bases are TGTGCTAGTGGTTTGGTAGCCGGCCCTTACACTGAAGCTTTCTTT. Its protein is CASGLVAGPYTEAFF.

This rearrangement joins TRBV4-1 to TRBJ1-6; TRBD1 matches 8 bases. This CDR3 is 15 amino acids long. The trim removed 2 bases at V and 5 bases at J, leaving 2 bases unmatched. Germline CDR1 MGHRA, CDR2 YSYEKL. The CDR3 coding sequence is TGCGCCAGCAGCCAAACGGACAGGGATAATTCACCCCTCCACTTT. Translated, it gives CASSQTDRDNSPLHF.

The chain has TRBV4-2 and TRBJ2-7; D unclear. Germline loops: CDR1 LGHNA, CDR2 YNFKEQ. Trimming left V 0 bases short and J 7 bases short, with 13 bases between. This CDR3 comprises 14 residues. CDR3 nucleotides: TGTGCCAGCAGCCAAGAGGTCAACAGTGGAGAGCAGTACTTC. Translated: CASSQEVNSGEQYF.

V usage is TRBV5-1 and J usage is TRBJ1-5; D is perhaps TRBD1 (5 bases). This CDR3 spans 17 amino acids. Trimming took 0 bases from V and 2 from J, leaving 15 bases between them. CDR1 and CDR2 from the germline V gene are SGHRS and YFSETQ. CDR3 loop: CASSLGPRGTGNQPQHF. The CDR3 DNA follows: TGCGCCAGCAGCTTGGGTCCCCGGGGGACGGGCAATCAGCCCCAGCATTTT. The variable domain in full, with the rest retrieved from reference TRBV5-1 and TRBJ1-5, is KAGVTQTPRYLIKTRGQQVTLSCSPISGHRSVSWYQQTPGQGLQFLFEYFSETQRNKGNFPGRFSGRQFSNSRSEMNVSTLELGDSALYLCASSLGPRGTGNQPQHFGDGTRLSIL.

This rearrangement joins TRBV5-1 to TRBJ2-1; tentative D call: TRBD1 (6 bases). V was trimmed by 4 bases and J by 5 bases, leaving 16 bases between them. From germline, CDR1 is SGHRS and CDR2 YFSETQ. This CDR3 has 15 amino acids. The CDR3 DNA follows: TGCGCCAGCAGCGCGGTCCCGGGACAACACAATGAGCAGTTCTTC. Translated: CASSAVPGQHNEQFF.

The rearrangement joins TRBV7-2 to TRBJ1-5; D might be TRBD1 (5 bases). The CDR3 covers 17 residues. CDR1 is SGHTA and CDR2 is FQGNSA in the germline V gene. The V gene lost 1 base and the J gene lost 1 base, with 14 bases spanning the gap. The DNA for the CDR3 is TGTGCCAGCAGCTTAGTCCCCAGGGTCAAGAGCAATCAGCCCCAGCATTTT. It codes for CASSLVPRVKSNQPQHF.